This T cell receptor (beta chain) was sequenced for a study of Tregs in tolerant kidney transplant recipients. V gave up 5 bases and J gave up 6 bases; unmatched junction bases: 12. Looked up from germline, CDR1 is SEHNR and CDR2 is FQNEAQ (reference sequence). CDR3 length: 16 amino acids. Sequencing used immunoSEQ multiplex PCR; TCRdb keeps in-frame clones, though not all of them. The table has approximately 82,000 clones, approximately 93% seen once; the top ten hold 1.6%. The nonmyeloablative bone marrow transplants came from related graft donors, with transient mixed chimerism. The chain carries TRBV7-9 and TRBJ2-5; 10 bases line up with TRBD2. The input for sequencing was CD4+ T cells from blood (PBMCs), taken 12 months after the transplant. The origin of this receptor is a human patient who received a combined kidney and bone marrow transplant. Some T cells may trace back to the graft donor. The DNA for the CDR3 is TGTGCCAGCAGCCTCGGGACTAGCGAGCAATGGAAGACCCAGTACTTC. This encodes CASSLGTSEQWKTQYF.